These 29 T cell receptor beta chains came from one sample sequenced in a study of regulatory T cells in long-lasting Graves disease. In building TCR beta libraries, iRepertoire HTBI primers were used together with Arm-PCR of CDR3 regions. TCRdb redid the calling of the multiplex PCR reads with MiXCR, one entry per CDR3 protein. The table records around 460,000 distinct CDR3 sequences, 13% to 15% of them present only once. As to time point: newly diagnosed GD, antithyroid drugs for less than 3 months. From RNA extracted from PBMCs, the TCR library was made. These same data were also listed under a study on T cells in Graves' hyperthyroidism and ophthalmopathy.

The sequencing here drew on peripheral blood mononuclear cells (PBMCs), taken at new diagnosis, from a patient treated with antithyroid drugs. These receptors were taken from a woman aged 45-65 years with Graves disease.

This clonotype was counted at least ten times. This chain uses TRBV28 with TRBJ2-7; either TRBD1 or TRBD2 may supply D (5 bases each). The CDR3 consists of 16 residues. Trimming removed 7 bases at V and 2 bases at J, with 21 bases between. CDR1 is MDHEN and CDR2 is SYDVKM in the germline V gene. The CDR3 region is CASNSAGRATPYEQYF. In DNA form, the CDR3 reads TGTGCCAGCAATTCGGCGGGCAGGGCAACCCCCTACGAGCAGTACTTC. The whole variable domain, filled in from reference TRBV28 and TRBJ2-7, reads DVKVTQSSRYLVKRTGEKVFLECVQDMDHENMFWYRQDPGLGLRLIYFSYDVKMKEKGDIPEGYSVSREKKERFSLILESASTNQTSMYLCASNSAGRATPYEQYFGPGTRLTVT.

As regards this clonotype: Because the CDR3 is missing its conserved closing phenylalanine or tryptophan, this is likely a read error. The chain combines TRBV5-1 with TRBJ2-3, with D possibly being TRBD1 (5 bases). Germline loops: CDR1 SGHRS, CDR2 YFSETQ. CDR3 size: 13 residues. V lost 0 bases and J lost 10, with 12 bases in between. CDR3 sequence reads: CASSLVGVGAQYL. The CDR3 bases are TGCGCCAGCAGCTTGGTGGGCGTAGGGGCGCAGTATTTG.

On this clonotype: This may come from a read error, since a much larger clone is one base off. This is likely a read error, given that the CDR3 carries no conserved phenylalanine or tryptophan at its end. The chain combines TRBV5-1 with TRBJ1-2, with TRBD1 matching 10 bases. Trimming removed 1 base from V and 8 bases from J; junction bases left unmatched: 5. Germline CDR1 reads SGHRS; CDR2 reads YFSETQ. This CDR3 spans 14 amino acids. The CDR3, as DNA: TGCGCCAGCAGCTTGCCCGGGACAGGGGAAGGCTACACCCTC. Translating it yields CASSLPGTGEGYTL.

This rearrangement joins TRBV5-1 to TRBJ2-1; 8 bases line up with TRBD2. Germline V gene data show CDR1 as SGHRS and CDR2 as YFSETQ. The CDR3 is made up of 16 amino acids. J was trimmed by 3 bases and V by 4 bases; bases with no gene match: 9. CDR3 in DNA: TGCGCCAGCAGCCCCGGGGGGGGGGAAGGCTACAATGAGCAGTTCTTC. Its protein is CASSPGGGEGYNEQFF.

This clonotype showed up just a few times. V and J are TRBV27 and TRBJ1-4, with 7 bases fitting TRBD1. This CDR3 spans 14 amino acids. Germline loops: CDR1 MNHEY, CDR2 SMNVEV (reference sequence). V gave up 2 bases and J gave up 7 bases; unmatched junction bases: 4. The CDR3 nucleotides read TGTGCCAGCAGTTTACGGGCAGGGGGTGAAAAACTGTTTTTT. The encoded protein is CASSLRAGGEKLFF.

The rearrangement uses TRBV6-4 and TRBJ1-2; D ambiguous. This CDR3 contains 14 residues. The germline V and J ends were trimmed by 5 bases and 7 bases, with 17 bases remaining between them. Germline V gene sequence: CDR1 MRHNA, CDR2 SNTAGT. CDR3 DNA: TGTGCCAGCAGTTACCTCTCCCAGGACTCTGGCTACACCTTC. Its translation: CASSYLSQDSGYTF.

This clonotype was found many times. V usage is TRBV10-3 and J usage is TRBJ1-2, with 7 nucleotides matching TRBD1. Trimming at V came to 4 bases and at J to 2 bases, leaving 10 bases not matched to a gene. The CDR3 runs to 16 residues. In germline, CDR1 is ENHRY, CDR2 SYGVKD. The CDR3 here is CAISGGEHRGNYGYTF. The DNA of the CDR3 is TGTGCCATCAGTGGAGGGGAACACAGGGGAAACTATGGCTACACCTTC.

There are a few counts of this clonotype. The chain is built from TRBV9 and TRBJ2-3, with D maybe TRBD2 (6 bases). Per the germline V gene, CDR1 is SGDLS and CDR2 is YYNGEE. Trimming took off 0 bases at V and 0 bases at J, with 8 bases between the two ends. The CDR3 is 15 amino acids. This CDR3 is CASSVDAGSTDTQYF. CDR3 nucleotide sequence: TGTGCCAGCAGCGTAGACGCGGGAAGCACAGATACGCAGTATTTT. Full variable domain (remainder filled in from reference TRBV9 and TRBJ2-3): DSGVTQTPKHLITATGQRVTLRCSPRSGDLSVYWYQQSLDQGLQFLIQYYNGEERAKGNILERFSAQQFPDLHSELNLSSLELGDSALYFCASSVDAGSTDTQYFGPGTRLTVL.

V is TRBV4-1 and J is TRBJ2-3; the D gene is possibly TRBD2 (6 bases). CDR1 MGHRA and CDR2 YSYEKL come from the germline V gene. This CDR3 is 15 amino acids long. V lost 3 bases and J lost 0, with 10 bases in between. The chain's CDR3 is CASSQQRASTDTQYF. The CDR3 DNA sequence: TGCGCCAGCAGCCAGCAGCGGGCTAGCACAGATACGCAGTATTTT.

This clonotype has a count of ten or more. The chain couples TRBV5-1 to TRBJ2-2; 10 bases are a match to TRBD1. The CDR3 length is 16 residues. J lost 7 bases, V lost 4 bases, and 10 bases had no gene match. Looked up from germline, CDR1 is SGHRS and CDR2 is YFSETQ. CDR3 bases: TGCGCCAGCAGCGAGACAGGGGGCGCAAATATCGGGGAGCTGTTTTTT. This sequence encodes CASSETGGANIGELFF.

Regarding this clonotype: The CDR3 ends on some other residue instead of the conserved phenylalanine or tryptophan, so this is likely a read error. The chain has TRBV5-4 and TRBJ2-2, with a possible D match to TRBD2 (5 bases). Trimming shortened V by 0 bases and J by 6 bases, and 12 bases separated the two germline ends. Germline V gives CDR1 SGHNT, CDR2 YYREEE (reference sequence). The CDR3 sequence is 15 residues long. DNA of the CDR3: TGTGCCAGCAGCTTGGAGGATTGGGGAGCCGGGGAGCTGTTTGTT. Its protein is CASSLEDWGAGELFV.

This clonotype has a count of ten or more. The CDR3 DNA is TGTGCCAGCAGTCCCGGGACAGGGACCTTGCTGCCCTCCTACGAGCAGTACTTC. This encodes CASSPGTGTLLPSYEQYF. The gene calls are TRBV6-1 and TRBJ2-7; 9 bases agree with TRBD1. Unmatched junction bases numbered 14, after V lost 5 bases and J lost 0 bases. From germline, CDR1 is MNHNS and CDR2 SASEGT. The length of the CDR3 is 18 residues.

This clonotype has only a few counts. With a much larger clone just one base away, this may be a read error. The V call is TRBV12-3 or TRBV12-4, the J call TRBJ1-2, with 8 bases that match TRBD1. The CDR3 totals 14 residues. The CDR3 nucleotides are TGTGCCAGCAGTTACGGACAGGGAGGGTATGACTACACCTTC. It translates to CASSYGQGGYDYTF.

CDR3 DNA: TGTGCCAGCAGTATAAAGGACAGGGTATACAATGGCTACACCTTC. Protein: CASSIKDRVYNGYTF. The rearrangement joins TRBV12-3 or TRBV12-4 to TRBJ1-2, with 8 bases identical to TRBD1. The CDR3 length is 15 residues. The junction had 11 bases not matched to a gene; V was cut back by 5 bases and J by 6 bases.

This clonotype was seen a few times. The CDR3 is CSVVGRTSGSEDTGELFF. DNA of the CDR3: TGCAGCGTTGTCGGAAGGACTAGCGGGAGTGAGGACACCGGGGAGCTGTTTTTT. The chain has TRBV29-1 and TRBJ2-2; 13 nucleotides match TRBD2. The CDR3 runs to 18 residues. Germline CDR1 reads SQVTM; CDR2 reads ANQGSEA. V gave up 4 bases and J gave up 3 bases; unmatched junction bases: 11.

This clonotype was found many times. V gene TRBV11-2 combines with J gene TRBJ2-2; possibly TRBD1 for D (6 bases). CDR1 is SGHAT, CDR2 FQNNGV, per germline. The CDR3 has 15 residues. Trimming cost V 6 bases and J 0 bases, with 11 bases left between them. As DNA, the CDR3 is TGTGCCAGCAGGATAGGACAGCCGAACACCGGGGAGCTGTTTTTT. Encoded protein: CASRIGQPNTGELFF.

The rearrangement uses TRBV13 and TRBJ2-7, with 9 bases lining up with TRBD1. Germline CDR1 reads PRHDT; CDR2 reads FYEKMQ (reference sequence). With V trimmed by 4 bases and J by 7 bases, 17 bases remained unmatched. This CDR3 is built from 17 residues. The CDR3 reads CASSSFLGTGPAKEQYF. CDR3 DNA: TGTGCCAGCAGCTCCTTTCTCGGGACAGGGCCCGCCAAGGAGCAGTACTTC.

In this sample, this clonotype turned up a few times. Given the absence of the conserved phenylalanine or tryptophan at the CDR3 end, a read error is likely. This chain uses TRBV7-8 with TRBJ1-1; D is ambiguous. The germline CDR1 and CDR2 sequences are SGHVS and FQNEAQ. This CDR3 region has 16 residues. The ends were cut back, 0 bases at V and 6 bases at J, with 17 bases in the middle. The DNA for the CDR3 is TGTGCCAGCAGCTTAGCGCTAACGGGTATGGTCGCTGAAGCTTTCTGT. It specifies CASSLALTGMVAEAFC.

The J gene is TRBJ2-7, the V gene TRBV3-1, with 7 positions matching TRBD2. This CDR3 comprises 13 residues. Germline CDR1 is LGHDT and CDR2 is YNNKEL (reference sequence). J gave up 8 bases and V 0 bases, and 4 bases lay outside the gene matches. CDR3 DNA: TGTGCCAGCAGCCAAGAGGGGACTACTCAGCAGTACTTC. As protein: CASSQEGTTQQYF.

DNA for the CDR3: TGTGCCAGCAGCTTACTAGCGGGAGCCCACGAGCAGTACTTC. Translation gives CASSLLAGAHEQYF. This chain connects TRBV6-5 to TRBJ2-7; 11 bases align to TRBD2. The junction had 6 bases not matched to a gene; V was cut back by 6 bases and J by 5 bases. This CDR3 comprises 14 residues. The V gene's germline CDR1 is MNHEY and CDR2 SVGAGI.

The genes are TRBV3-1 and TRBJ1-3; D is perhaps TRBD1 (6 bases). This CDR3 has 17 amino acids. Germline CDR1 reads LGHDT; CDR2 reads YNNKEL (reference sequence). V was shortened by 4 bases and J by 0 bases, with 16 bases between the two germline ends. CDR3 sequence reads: CASSLDRQAFSGNTIYF. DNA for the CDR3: TGTGCCAGCAGCCTTGACCGACAGGCATTCTCTGGAAACACCATATATTTT.

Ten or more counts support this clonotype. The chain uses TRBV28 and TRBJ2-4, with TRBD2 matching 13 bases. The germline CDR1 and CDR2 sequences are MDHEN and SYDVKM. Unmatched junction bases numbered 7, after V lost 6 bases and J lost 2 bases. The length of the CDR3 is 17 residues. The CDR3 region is CASRRGLAGSTKNIQYF. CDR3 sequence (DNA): TGTGCCAGCAGGAGGGGACTAGCGGGAAGTACCAAAAACATTCAGTACTTC.

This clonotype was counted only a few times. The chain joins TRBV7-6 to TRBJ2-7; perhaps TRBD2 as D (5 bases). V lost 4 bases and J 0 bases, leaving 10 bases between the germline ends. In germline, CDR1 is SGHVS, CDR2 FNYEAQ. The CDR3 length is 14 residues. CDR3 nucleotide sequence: TGTGCCAGCAGCTCTGACGGGATCTCCTACGAGCAGTACTTC. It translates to CASSSDGISYEQYF.

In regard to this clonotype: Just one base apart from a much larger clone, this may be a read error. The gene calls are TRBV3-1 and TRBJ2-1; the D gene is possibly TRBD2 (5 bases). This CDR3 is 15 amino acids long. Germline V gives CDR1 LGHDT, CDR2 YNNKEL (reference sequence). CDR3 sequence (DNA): TGTGCCAGCAGCCAAGTTTCTAGCCTGTACAATAAGCAGTTCTTC. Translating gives CASSQVSSLYNKQFF.

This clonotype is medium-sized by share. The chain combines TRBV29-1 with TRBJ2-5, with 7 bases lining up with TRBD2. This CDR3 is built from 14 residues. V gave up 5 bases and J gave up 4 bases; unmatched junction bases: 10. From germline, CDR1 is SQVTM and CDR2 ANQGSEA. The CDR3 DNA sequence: TGCAGCGTTTTGGCGGGAGTATCTGGAGAGACCCAGTACTTC. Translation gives CSVLAGVSGETQYF.

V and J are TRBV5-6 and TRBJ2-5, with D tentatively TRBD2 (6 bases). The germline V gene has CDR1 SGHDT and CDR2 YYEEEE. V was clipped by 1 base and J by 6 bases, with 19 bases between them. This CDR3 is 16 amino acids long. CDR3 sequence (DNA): TGTGCCAGCAGCTTGCCTAGCGTTCATGGGGAACAGACCCAGTACTTC. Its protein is CASSLPSVHGEQTQYF.

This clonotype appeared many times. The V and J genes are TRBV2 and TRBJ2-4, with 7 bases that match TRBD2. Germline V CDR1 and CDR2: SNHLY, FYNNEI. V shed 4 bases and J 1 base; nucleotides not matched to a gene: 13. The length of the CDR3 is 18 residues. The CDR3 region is CASSAGGAEFFAKNIQYF. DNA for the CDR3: TGTGCCAGCAGTGCGGGGGGAGCGGAATTTTTCGCCAAAAACATTCAGTACTTC.

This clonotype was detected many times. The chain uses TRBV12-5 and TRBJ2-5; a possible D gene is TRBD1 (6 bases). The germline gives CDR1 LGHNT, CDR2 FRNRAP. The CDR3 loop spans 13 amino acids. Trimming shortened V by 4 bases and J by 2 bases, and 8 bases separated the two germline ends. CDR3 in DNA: TGTGCTAGTGGTTCCGGACAGCAAGAGACCCAGTACTTC. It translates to CASGSGQQETQYF.

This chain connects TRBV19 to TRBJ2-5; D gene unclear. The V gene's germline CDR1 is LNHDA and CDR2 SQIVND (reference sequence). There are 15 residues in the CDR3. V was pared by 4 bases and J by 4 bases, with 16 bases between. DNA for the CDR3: TGTGCCAGTAGTACTAGAGCGCTGGTGGGAGAGACCCAGTACTTC. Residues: CASSTRALVGETQYF.